Presented here are 21 T cell receptor beta chains from one specimen sequenced in a study of T cells in Graves' hyperthyroidism and ophthalmopathy (dated by TCRdb to about 2019). To prepare the library, multiplex PCR was applied. The listed sequencing device is Illumina HiSeq 2000. The TCR beta CDR3 regions were amplified from the RNA transcripts. For the first round of RT-PCR on the TCR CDR3, the HTBI primer set was used together with the Qiagen OneStep RT-PCR kit. Through fastp at Q25 and MiXCR, TCRdb rebuilt clones from the public reads, retaining in-frame beta chains. Every entry covers one CDR3 protein and lists the most common genes and DNA from its rows. This sample comprises a few hundred thousand distinct CDR3 sequences, around 14% of them detected only once. The ten largest clones represent roughly 6.6% of the sample. The source material was blood. Source of these receptors: a woman aged 30 to 39 with Graves' hyperthyroidism.

The rearrangement uses TRBV10-2 and TRBJ1-2; 8 bases fit TRBD1. The junction had 7 bases not matched to a gene; V was cut back by 2 bases and J by 5 bases. Germline CDR1 WSHSY, CDR2 SAAADI. This CDR3 comprises 15 residues. The CDR3, as DNA: TGCGCCAGCAGTGAGCTGCCCCAGGGGGCATATGGCTACACCTTC. This sequence encodes CASSELPQGAYGYTF.

This clonotype came up many times. CDR3 sequence (DNA): TGTGCCAGCAGATCAGGGGCGGGAGTGAATGAGCAGTTCTTC. This sequence encodes CASRSGAGVNEQFF. The chain links TRBV7-2 to TRBJ2-1, with a possible D match to TRBD2 (7 bases). The CDR3 length is 14 residues. Germline assignment: CDR1 SGHTA and CDR2 FQGNSA. V was clipped by 6 bases and J by 7 bases, with 16 bases between them.

This clonotype was seen a handful of times. The chain couples TRBV5-1 to TRBJ1-5; D might be TRBD1 (5 bases). V was cut by 4 bases and J by 5 bases, with 16 bases left in between. The CDR3 totals 15 residues. Germline V lookup: CDR1 SGHRS, CDR2 YFSETQ. CDR3 DNA: TGCGCCAGCAGCCGGGACGGAGCTGGGGATCAGCCCCAGCATTTT. Translation: CASSRDGAGDQPQHF.

This clonotype showed up just a few times. V is TRBV29-1 and J is TRBJ1-1; D remains unclear. This CDR3 region has 10 residues. V gave up 7 bases and J gave up 1 base, with 4 bases separating them. Germline lookup yields CDR1 SQVTM and CDR2 ANQGSEA. CDR3 in amino acids: CSAQNTEAFF. The DNA of the CDR3 is TGCAGCGCCCAGAACACTGAAGCTTTCTTT. Full variable domain (remainder filled in from reference TRBV29-1 and TRBJ1-1): SAVISQKPSRDICQRGTSLTIQCQVDSQVTMMFWYRQQPGQSLTLIATANQGSEATYESGFVIDKFPISRPNLTFSTLTVSNMSPEDSSIYLCSAQNTEAFFGQGTRLTVV.

The gene calls are TRBV6-5 and TRBJ2-2, with TRBD1 matching over 10 bases. This CDR3 has 17 amino acids. V gave up 0 bases and J gave up 4 bases; unmatched junction bases: 5. Germline values: CDR1 MNHEY, CDR2 SVGAGI. The CDR3 DNA reads TGTGCCAGCAGTTACTCGCTCCGGACAGGGGGCACCGGGGAGCTGTTTTTT. Its protein is CASSYSLRTGGTGELFF.

This clonotype was found many times. The chain has TRBV18 and TRBJ2-1; weak D call: TRBD2 (5 bases). V was clipped by 0 bases and J by 4 bases, with 13 bases between them. Germline CDR1 KGHSH, CDR2 LQKENI. This CDR3 comprises 16 residues. CDR3 in amino acids: CASSPPRRQIYNEQFF. CDR3 in DNA: TGTGCCAGCTCACCACCCCGGAGGCAGATTTACAATGAGCAGTTCTTC.

This clonotype has at least ten counts. J is TRBJ2-7 and V is TRBV13, with D tentatively TRBD1 (6 bases). The CDR3 totals 15 residues. The ends were cut back, 5 bases at V and 7 bases at J, with 21 bases in the middle. The germline gives CDR1 PRHDT, CDR2 FYEKMQ (reference sequence). For the CDR3, the DNA is TGTGCCAGCAGCCGGACGGACAGCCATCCGGAGGAGCAGTACTTC. It codes for CASSRTDSHPEEQYF.

This clonotype was counted only a few times. V gene TRBV6-1 combines with J gene TRBJ2-3; no clear D. Trimming removed 5 bases at V and 0 bases at J, with 12 bases between. CDR1 MNHNS and CDR2 SASEGT come from the germline V gene. The CDR3 is made up of 15 amino acids. The CDR3 sequence: CASSRTRASTDTQYF. As DNA, the CDR3 is TGTGCCAGCAGTAGAACTCGAGCTAGCACAGATACGCAGTATTTT.

This clonotype was seen only a few times. This rearrangement joins TRBV15 to TRBJ2-5; D gene unclear. Germline CDR1 reads LNHNV; CDR2 reads YYDKDF (reference sequence). The V and J ends lost 6 bases and 0 bases respectively, with 17 bases between them. There are 16 residues in the CDR3. The CDR3 region is CATRRAGPLYQETQYF. CDR3 sequence (DNA): TGTGCCACCAGACGGGCAGGCCCCTTGTACCAAGAGACCCAGTACTTC.

Many counts were recorded for this clonotype. The DNA of the CDR3 is TGTGCCAGCAGCTTCAAGGCAGGGAATGAGCAGTTCTTC. This encodes CASSFKAGNEQFF. The J gene is TRBJ2-1, the V gene TRBV7-2; D possibly corresponds to TRBD1 (5 bases). Germline V CDR1 and CDR2: SGHTA, FQGNSA. The CDR3 sequence is 13 residues long. The germline V and J ends were trimmed by 3 bases and 7 bases, with 10 bases remaining between them.

The V gene is TRBV7-9, the J gene TRBJ2-2, with D perhaps matching TRBD1 (6 bases). This CDR3 comprises 12 residues. The germline CDR1 and CDR2 sequences are SEHNR and FQNEAQ (reference sequence). V lost 6 bases, J lost 6 bases, and 8 bases lay in between. Here the CDR3 reads CASSSGAGELFF. The CDR3 DNA follows: TGTGCCAGCAGTTCAGGGGCCGGGGAGCTGTTTTTT.

This clonotype occurred many times. The chain couples TRBV6-1 to TRBJ2-7; perhaps D is TRBD1 or TRBD2 (5 bases each). Germline V gene sequence: CDR1 MNHNS, CDR2 SASEGT. Trimming took off 4 bases at V and 2 bases at J, with 9 bases between the two ends. The CDR3 has 13 residues. CDR3 protein: CASSVGDPYEQYF. The CDR3 nucleotides read TGTGCCAGCAGTGTGGGGGACCCCTACGAGCAGTACTTC.

This clonotype was recorded at least ten times. The J gene is TRBJ1-5, the V gene TRBV2; D ambiguous. Germline-derived CDR1 and CDR2 are SNHLY and FYNNEI. The CDR3 loop spans 14 amino acids. The germline V and J ends were trimmed by 3 bases and 0 bases, with 6 bases remaining between them. This CDR3 reads CASSEESSNQPQHF. CDR3 nucleotides: TGTGCCAGCAGTGAGGAGAGTAGCAATCAGCCCCAGCATTTT.

This clonotype was found many times. The chain has TRBV6-1 and TRBJ1-5, with 9 bases that match TRBD1. Germline CDR1 and CDR2: MNHNS and SASEGT. The V segment lost 5 bases and the J segment 4 bases; nucleotides outside the gene matches: 6. This CDR3 has 15 residues. CDR3: CASSSGTGLNQPQHF. DNA of the CDR3: TGTGCCAGCAGTTCCGGGACAGGGTTGAATCAGCCCCAGCATTTT.

This clonotype appeared many times. The chain recombines TRBV3-1 with TRBJ1-2; D not certain. With 0 bases removed from V and 5 bases from J, the gap between germline ends came to 10 bases. The CDR3 is 14 amino acids. The V gene's germline CDR1 is LGHDT and CDR2 YNNKEL (reference sequence). CDR3 protein: CASSQDLSGYGYTF. The DNA of the CDR3 is TGTGCCAGCAGCCAAGACTTATCAGGATATGGCTACACCTTC.

Ten or more counts support this clonotype. V usage is TRBV3-1 and J usage is TRBJ2-5; 10 bases are a match to TRBD2. Germline CDR1 and CDR2: LGHDT and YNNKEL (reference sequence). V lost 4 bases and J lost 4; bases outside the gene matches: 6. This CDR3 spans 15 amino acids. CDR3: CASSPGASGRETQYF. CDR3 bases: TGTGCCAGCAGCCCAGGGGCTAGCGGGAGAGAGACCCAGTACTTC.

This clonotype was counted between two and nine times. The V call is TRBV20-1, the J call TRBJ1-1; D gene uncertain. Germline lookup yields CDR1 DFQATT and CDR2 SNEGSKA (reference sequence). This CDR3 has 12 amino acids. Trimming stripped 6 bases from V and 10 bases from J, with 18 bases between. The DNA of the CDR3 is TGCAGTGCCCCGATGGTGGAGATGAGAGCTTTCTTT. It translates to CSAPMVEMRAFF.

For this clonotype: Given a much more abundant clone one base away, this may be a read error. This chain uses TRBV9 with TRBJ2-1; D uncertain. This CDR3 is 14 amino acids long. Germline V lookup: CDR1 SGDLS, CDR2 YYNGEE. With 1 base removed from V and 10 bases from J, the gap between germline ends came to 15 bases. The CDR3 reads CASSVIPDHYEQFF. The CDR3 nucleotides read TGTGCCAGCAGCGTAATTCCAGATCACTACGAGCAGTTCTTC.

There are many counts of this clonotype. J is TRBJ1-6 and V is TRBV30; possibly TRBD1 for D (5 bases). CDR1 GTSNPN and CDR2 SVGIG come from the germline V gene (reference sequence). With 0 bases removed from V and 15 bases from J, the gap between germline ends came to 15 bases. This CDR3 region has 13 residues. CDR3 coding DNA: TGTGCCTGGAGTGTAACAGGTCTCGTTCGCCTCCACTTT. Translation: CAWSVTGLVRLHF.

The V and J genes are TRBV27 and TRBJ1-6, with D possibly being TRBD1 (6 bases). The CDR3 consists of 16 residues. V gave up 4 bases and J gave up 9 bases, with 19 bases separating them. Germline V gives CDR1 MNHEY, CDR2 SMNVEV (reference sequence). CDR3 amino acids: CASSSSGALIISPLHF. CDR3 DNA sequence: TGTGCCAGCAGTTCATCAGGGGCTCTCATTATTTCACCCCTCCACTTT.

V usage is TRBV6-1 and J usage is TRBJ2-7; D call uncertain. V was clipped by 5 bases and J by 0 bases, with 14 bases between them. The germline gives CDR1 MNHNS, CDR2 SASEGT. This CDR3 contains 15 residues. CDR3 DNA sequence: TGTGCCAGCAGTTACCTTGGATCAAACTCCTACGAGCAGTACTTC. The encoded protein is CASSYLGSNSYEQYF.